The clone carrying this T cell receptor (beta chain) was observed a few times. Trimming pared 7 bases from V and 6 bases from J, leaving 10 bases between. This CDR3 has 12 amino acids. The V gene's germline CDR1 is MNHNS and CDR2 SASEGT. The source of the sample is a study of cytotoxic CD8 clonotypes in ibrutinib-treated CLL. As for the study in general: In all, about a dozen patients were relapsed/refractory, approximately 16 were treatment-naive and roughly 18 were IGHV unmutated.

TCRdb's table, derived via immunoSEQ multiplex PCR, lists solely in-frame clones and lacks some. The data contain approximately 32,000 clones, 60% to 80% of them singletons. Sequenced here: PBMCs, sampled before ibrutinib treatment. The chain couples TRBV6-1 to TRBJ2-1; D is ambiguous. This receptor was identified in a human donor with chronic lymphocytic leukemia. CDR3 sequence reads: CASIGTGNEQFF. CDR3 sequence (DNA): TGTGCCAGCATCGGAACCGGCAATGAGCAGTTCTTC.